This TCR beta chain was documented in a study of graft-versus-host responses after intestinal transplantation. CDR1 is SGHAT, CDR2 FQNNGV, per germline. Trimming shortened V by 2 bases and J by 0 bases, and 7 bases separated the two germline ends. The CDR3 is made up of 14 amino acids. A remark on this clone: Its target is not known. Other DNA sequences of this sample code for an identical CDR3.

Some clones are missing from TCRdb's copy, which holds only in-frame ones; the method was immunoSEQ multiplex PCR. The sample lists around 110,000 clones; 90% to 95% were seen once. V usage is TRBV11-2 and J usage is TRBJ1-1, with unresolved D. Sample: unstimulated CD4+ T cells sorted from spleen or lymph node cells, taken before transplant. The clonotype comes from a human donor who was the organ donor for an intestinal transplant. The CDR3 nucleotides are TGTGCCAGCAGCTTACACCACATGAACACTGAAGCTTTCTTT. Translating gives CASSLHHMNTEAFF. Supplemented by reference TRBV11-2 and TRBJ1-1, the full variable domain reads EAGVAQSPRYKIIEKRQSVAFWCNPISGHATLYWYQQILGQGPKLLIQFQNNGVVDDSQLPKDRFSAERLKGVDSTLKIQPAKLEDSAVYLCASSLHHMNTEAFFGQGTRLTVV.